This TCR beta chain was obtained from a study of regulatory T cells in long-lasting Graves disease. This clonotype was seen more than once but under ten times. The CDR3 is made up of 12 amino acids. Trimming removed 3 bases from V and 11 bases from J, with 11 bases in between. Germline loops: CDR1 LGHNT, CDR2 FRNRAP. Relying on iRepertoire HTBI primers and Arm-PCR of CDR3 regions, the team built TCR beta libraries. Via MiXCR, TCRdb re-called the multiplex PCR reads, giving one row per CDR3 protein. The table lists about 530,000 distinct CDR3 sequences, roughly 15% of them singletons. Time point: newly diagnosed GD, antithyroid drugs for less than 3 months. From RNA extracted from PBMCs, the TCR library was made. This sample also belongs to another study, concerning T cells in Graves' hyperthyroidism and ophthalmopathy.

The chain combines TRBV12-5 with TRBJ1-5; unclear D gene. This TCR was sampled from a woman aged 40 to 65 with Graves disease. Sequenced here: peripheral blood mononuclear cells (PBMCs), sampled at new diagnosis, from a patient treated with antithyroid drugs. The chain's CDR3 is CASGLGFVTQHF. The CDR3 DNA follows: TGTGCTAGTGGTTTAGGGTTCGTTACCCAGCATTTT. Variable domain in full (rest from reference TRBV12-5 and TRBJ1-5): DARVTQTPRHKVTEMGQEVTMRCQPILGHNTVFWYRQTMMQGLELLAYFRNRAPLDDSGMPKDRFSAEMPDATLATLKIQPSEPRDSAVYFCASGLGFVTQHFGDGTRLSIL.